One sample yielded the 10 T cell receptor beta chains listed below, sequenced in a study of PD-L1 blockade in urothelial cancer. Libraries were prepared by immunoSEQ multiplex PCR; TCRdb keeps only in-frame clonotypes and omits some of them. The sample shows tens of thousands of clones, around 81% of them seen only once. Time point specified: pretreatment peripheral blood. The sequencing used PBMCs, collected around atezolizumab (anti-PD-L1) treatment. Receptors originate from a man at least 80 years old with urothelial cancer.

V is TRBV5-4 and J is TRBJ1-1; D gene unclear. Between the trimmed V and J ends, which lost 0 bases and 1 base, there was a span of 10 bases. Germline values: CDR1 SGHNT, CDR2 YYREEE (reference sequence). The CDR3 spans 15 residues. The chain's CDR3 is CASSLDFGRNTEAFF. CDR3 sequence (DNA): TGTGCCAGCAGCTTGGATTTCGGGAGGAACACTGAAGCTTTCTTT.

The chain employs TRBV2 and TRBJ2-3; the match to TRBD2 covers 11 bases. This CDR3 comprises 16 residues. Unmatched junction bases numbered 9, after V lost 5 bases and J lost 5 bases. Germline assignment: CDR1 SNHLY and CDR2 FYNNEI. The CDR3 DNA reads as TGTGCCAGCAGTTCTCCGGGACTAGCGGAGCAAGATACGCAGTATTTT. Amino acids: CASSSPGLAEQDTQYF.

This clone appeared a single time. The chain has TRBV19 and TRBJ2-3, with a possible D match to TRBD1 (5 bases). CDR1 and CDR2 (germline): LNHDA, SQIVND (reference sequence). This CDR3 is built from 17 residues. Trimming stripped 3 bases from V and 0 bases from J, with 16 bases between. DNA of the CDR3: TGTGCCAGTAGTATGGGGCTGCCGACTCAGAGCACAGATACGCAGTATTTT. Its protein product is CASSMGLPTQSTDTQYF.

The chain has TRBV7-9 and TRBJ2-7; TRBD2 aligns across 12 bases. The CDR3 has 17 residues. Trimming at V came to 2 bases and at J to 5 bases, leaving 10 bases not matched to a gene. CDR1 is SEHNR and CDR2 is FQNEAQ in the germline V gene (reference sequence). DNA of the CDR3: TGTGCCAGCAGCTTATCTAGCGGGAGGGCCACTTTTGACGAGCAGTACTTC. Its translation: CASSLSSGRATFDEQYF.

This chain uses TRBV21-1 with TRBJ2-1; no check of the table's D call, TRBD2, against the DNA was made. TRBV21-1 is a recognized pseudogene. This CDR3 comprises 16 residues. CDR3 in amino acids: CASSKGTSGGYNEQFF. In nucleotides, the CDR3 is TGTGCCAGCAGCAAAGGGACTAGCGGGGGATACAATGAGCAGTTCTTC.

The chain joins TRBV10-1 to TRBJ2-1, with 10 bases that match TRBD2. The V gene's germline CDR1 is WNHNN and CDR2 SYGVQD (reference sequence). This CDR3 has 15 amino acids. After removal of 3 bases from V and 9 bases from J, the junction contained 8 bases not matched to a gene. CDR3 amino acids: CASSDGSGRISEQFF. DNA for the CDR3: TGCGCCAGCAGTGACGGTAGCGGGAGGATAAGTGAGCAGTTCTTC.

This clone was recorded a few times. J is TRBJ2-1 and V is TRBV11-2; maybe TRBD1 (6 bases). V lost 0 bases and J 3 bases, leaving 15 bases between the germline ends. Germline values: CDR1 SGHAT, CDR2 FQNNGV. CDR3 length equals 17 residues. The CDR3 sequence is CASSLEGAQNLYNEQFF. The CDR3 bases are TGTGCCAGCAGCTTAGAGGGGGCCCAAAACCTCTACAATGAGCAGTTCTTC.

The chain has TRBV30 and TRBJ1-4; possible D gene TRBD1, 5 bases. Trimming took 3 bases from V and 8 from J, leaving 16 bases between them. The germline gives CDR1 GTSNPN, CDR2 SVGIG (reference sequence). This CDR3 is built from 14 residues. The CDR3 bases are TGTGCCTGGAGCACAGGCGCGGGGAGGGAAAAACTGTTTTTT. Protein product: CAWSTGAGREKLFF.

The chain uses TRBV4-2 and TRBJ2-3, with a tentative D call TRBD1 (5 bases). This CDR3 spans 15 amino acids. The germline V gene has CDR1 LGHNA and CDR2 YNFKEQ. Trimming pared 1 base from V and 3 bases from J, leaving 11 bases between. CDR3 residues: CASSQGEGETDTQYF. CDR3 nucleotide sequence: TGTGCCAGCAGCCAAGGGGAAGGGGAAACAGATACGCAGTATTTT.

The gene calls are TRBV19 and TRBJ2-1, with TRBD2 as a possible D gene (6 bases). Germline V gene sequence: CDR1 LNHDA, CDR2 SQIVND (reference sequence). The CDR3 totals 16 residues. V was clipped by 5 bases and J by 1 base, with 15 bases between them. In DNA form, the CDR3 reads TGTGCCAGTAGTGCCTCGACTAGTTTATCCTACAATGAGCAGTTCTTC. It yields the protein CASSASTSLSYNEQFF.